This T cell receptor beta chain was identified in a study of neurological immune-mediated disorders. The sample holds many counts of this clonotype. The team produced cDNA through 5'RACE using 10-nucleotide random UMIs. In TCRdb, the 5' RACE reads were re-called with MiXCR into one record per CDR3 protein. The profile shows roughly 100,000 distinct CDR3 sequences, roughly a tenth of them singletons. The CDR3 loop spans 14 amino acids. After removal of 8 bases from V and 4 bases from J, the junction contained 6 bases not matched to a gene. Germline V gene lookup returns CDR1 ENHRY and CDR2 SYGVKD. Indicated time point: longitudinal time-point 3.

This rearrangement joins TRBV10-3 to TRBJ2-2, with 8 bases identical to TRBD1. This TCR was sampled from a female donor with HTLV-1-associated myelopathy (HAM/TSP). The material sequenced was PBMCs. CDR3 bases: TGTGCCATCCCAGGGGGCGAAGTCACCGGGGAGCTGTTTTTT. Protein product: CAIPGGEVTGELFF.